This T cell receptor beta chain was profiled in a study of shared clonotypes between healthy human individuals. The authors' processing: As immunoSEQ supplied junction-only sequences (without quality scores), filtering differed. The repertoire was sequenced with immunoSEQ multiplex PCR; TCRdb's copy has only in-frame clones and lacks some. V, J and clone size are taken as reported in that table, and D and trimming were inferred from the DNA itself. The table has around 2.3 million clones, 90% to 96% seen once. The investigators split CD4+ cells into a CD45RA+ naive subset and a CD45RA-negative memory subset. Material for sequencing was naive CD4+ T cells sorted from blood. Subset meaning: CD45RA+ positively selected. This TCR was sampled from a man in his late teens or twenties in good health.

The CDR3 reads CASSLGRVAEETQYF. The CDR3 nucleotides are TGTGCCAGCAGCTTAGGAAGGGTGGCCGAAGAGACCCAGTACTTC. The chain uses TRBV7-9 and TRBJ2-5; D not certain. Trimming took 1 base from V and 3 from J, leaving 12 bases between them. CDR1 is SEHNR, CDR2 FQNEAQ, per germline (reference sequence). The CDR3 extends over 15 amino acids.